This T cell receptor beta chain was identified in a study of regulatory T cells in long-lasting Graves disease. Points from the study as a whole: New patients shared about 910 public clonotypes, and persistent patients shared more, with 2,741. Only a small sample size was used, which may have cut accuracy. Persistent Graves' cases showed lower TCR diversity than newly diagnosed cases.

Regarding time point: newly diagnosed GD, antithyroid drugs for less than 3 months. From RNA extracted from PBMCs, the TCR library was made. For TCR beta, libraries came from iRepertoire HTBI primers and Arm-PCR of CDR3 regions. TCRdb re-derived calls from the multiplex PCR reads in MiXCR, one entry per CDR3 protein. The sample has fewer than 550,000 distinct CDR3 sequences, around 17% seen once; the top ten hold 20% to 25%. Germline V CDR1 and CDR2: SNHLY, FYNNEI. The CDR3 length is 14 residues. The junction had 6 bases not matched to a gene; V was cut back by 7 bases and J by 4 bases. As concerns this clonotype: The antigen is undetermined.

The data were also submitted as part of a second study, on T cells in Graves' hyperthyroidism and ophthalmopathy. As that report states: The TCR CDR3 was amplified in a first-round RT-PCR using the HTBI primer set.

The starting material was peripheral blood mononuclear cells (PBMCs), obtained at new diagnosis, from a patient treated with antithyroid drugs. The chain is built from TRBV2 and TRBJ2-2; the match to TRBD2 covers 7 bases. The clonotype originates from a woman in her late teens or twenties with Graves disease. This CDR3 reads CASNPAGSTGELFF. For the CDR3, the DNA is TGTGCCAGCAACCCAGCGGGGAGCACCGGGGAGCTGTTTTTT.